The entry below describes one T cell receptor (beta chain). The same CDR3 arises from other DNA sequences in this sample as well. Profiled with immunoSEQ multiplex PCR; TCRdb holds only in-frame clones, not every one. The sample lists 93,000 or so clones, around 80% seen once, with roughly 5.6% in the top ten. The sample originates from a study of glioma-infiltrating T cells after dendritic cell vaccination. The V and J ends lost 1 base and 7 bases respectively, with 11 bases between them. The length of the CDR3 is 14 residues. Germline V gives CDR1 SEHNR, CDR2 FQNEAQ (reference sequence). The chain carries TRBV7-9 and TRBJ1-5, with D tentatively TRBD1 (5 bases). Sequences were derived from blood, sampled before dendritic cell vaccination. The receptor was isolated from a human donor with glioblastoma. The CDR3, as DNA: TGTGCCAGCAGCTTAGGGGGGGTTGGGCAGCCCCAGCATTTT. Translated, it gives CASSLGGVGQPQHF.